These 9 T cell receptor beta chains were sequenced from one sample in a study of CD8 T cells in ankylosing spondylitis. Each CDR3 protein gets one entry after TCRdb re-called the 5' RACE reads with MiXCR. In the table there are about 220,000 distinct CDR3 sequences, about a quarter of which are singletons. Source material: blood, either unsorted or a sorted T cell fraction (not recorded which). Receptors were obtained from a male donor with ankylosing spondylitis or in good health (not recorded which).

This clonotype was found many times. The chain uses TRBV6-1 and TRBJ1-1; D gene uncertain. The CDR3 length is 14 residues. CDR1 and CDR2 from the germline V gene are MNHNS and SASEGT. V was shortened by 6 bases and J by 1 base, with 12 bases between the two germline ends. The CDR3 sequence is CASSPRQGNTEAFF. DNA of the CDR3: TGTGCCAGCAGCCCCCGGCAAGGGAACACTGAAGCTTTCTTT.

This clonotype was seen at least ten times. The V call is TRBV24-1, the J call TRBJ2-1; 7 positions agree with TRBD1. Germline CDR1 and CDR2: KGHDR and SFDVKD. The ends lost 1 base at V and 8 bases at J; junction bases unmatched: 10. The CDR3 is made up of 16 amino acids. The CDR3 nucleotides are TGTGCCACCAGTGATTTTAGTTCACAGGGGAGAGATGAGCAGTTCTTC. Protein: CATSDFSSQGRDEQFF.

The rearrangement joins TRBV20-1 to TRBJ1-1; tentatively, D is TRBD1 (6 bases). Germline CDR1 and CDR2: DFQATT and SNEGSKA (reference sequence). V lost 5 bases and J 1 base, leaving 17 bases between the germline ends. The CDR3 is 15 residues long. The CDR3 spells CSAEGGGTPNTEAFF. The CDR3 coding sequence is TGCAGTGCTGAGGGGGGGGGAACGCCGAACACTGAAGCTTTCTTT.

The chain recombines TRBV10-3 with TRBJ1-6; D call uncertain. The CDR3 has 12 amino acids. V lost 10 bases, J lost 7 bases, and 11 bases lay in between. CDR1 and CDR2 (germline): ENHRY, SYGVKD. The CDR3 DNA reads TGTGCCACCGAGGACGGGAATTCACCCCTCCACTTT. Its translation is CATEDGNSPLHF.

J is TRBJ2-7 and V is TRBV7-2, with TRBD1 matching over 8 bases. This CDR3 has 15 residues. V gave up 8 bases and J gave up 0 bases; unmatched junction bases: 9. CDR1 and CDR2 (germline): SGHTA, FQGNSA. DNA of the CDR3: TGTGCCAGCGGCAGAAACAGGGGGAGCTCCTACGAGCAGTACTTC. This codes for CASGRNRGSSYEQYF.

In its sample, this clonotype was seen many times. The chain links TRBV5-4 to TRBJ2-4, with D unresolved. This CDR3 spans 14 amino acids. V dropped 1 base and J dropped 0 bases, with 5 bases sitting between them. Germline assignment: CDR1 SGHNT and CDR2 YYREEE (reference sequence). CDR3 amino acids: CASSLSGAKNIQYF. The CDR3 DNA follows: TGTGCCAGCAGCTTGTCCGGAGCCAAAAACATTCAGTACTTC.

The gene calls are TRBV20-1 and TRBJ1-2, with TRBD1 identical over 7 bases. The CDR3 extends over 13 amino acids. Per germline, CDR1 DFQATT and CDR2 SNEGSKA (reference sequence). V gave up 3 bases and J gave up 3 bases; unmatched junction bases: 4. The CDR3 coding sequence is TGCAGTGCTAGCAGGGGGTCGGACTATGGCTACACCTTC. The encoded protein is CSASRGSDYGYTF.

Ten or more counts support this clonotype. The chain has TRBV4-1 and TRBJ2-3, with TRBD2 matching 10 bases. This CDR3 is 16 amino acids long. V gave up 1 base and J gave up 2 bases; unmatched junction bases: 3. Germline-derived CDR1 and CDR2 are MGHRA and YSYEKL. The CDR3 here is CASSQALAGTTDTQYF. In DNA form, the CDR3 reads TGCGCCAGCAGCCAAGCACTAGCGGGAACCACAGATACGCAGTATTTT.

Here the CDR3 reads CASSQGGGGLSYNEQFF. Here the CDR3 DNA reads TGTGCCAGCAGCCAAGGCGGCGGTGGCCTCTCCTACAATGAGCAGTTCTTC. The chain employs TRBV4-2 and TRBJ2-1; D ambiguous. Trimming left V 1 base short and J 0 bases short, with 13 bases between. The CDR3 length is 17 residues. From germline, CDR1 is LGHNA and CDR2 YNFKEQ.